What follows describes a single T cell receptor beta chain. Its antigen remains unidentified. This sample is part of a study of T cells in Graves' hyperthyroidism and ophthalmopathy. Notes on the study in general: Researchers found most expanded thyroid clonotypes above 0.001 in blood as well. Ophthalmopathy was predicted by the model a median of approximately 6.6 months ahead of onset.

Patients having uncontrolled infection, another autoimmune disease, pregnancy or lactation were not included. Orbital computed tomography, thyroid ultrasound, serum thyroxine and TRAb, and clinical symptoms together informed the diagnoses. Template material for amplifying TCR beta CDR3 regions consisted of RNA transcripts. In the first-round RT-PCR of the TCR CDR3, the HTBI primer set was used. TCRdb reprocessed the multiplex PCR reads with MiXCR, giving one entry per CDR3 protein. The sample includes roughly 500,000 distinct CDR3 sequences, 46% of them seen just once. The CDR3 contains 13 residues. CDR1 is SGHNT and CDR2 is YYREEE in the germline V gene (reference sequence). Trimming took 0 bases from V and 9 from J, leaving 10 bases between them.

Sequencing used peripheral blood or thyroid tissue (not recorded which). This receptor was identified in an adult woman with Graves' disease, either hyperthyroidism or ophthalmopathy (not recorded which). The genes are TRBV5-4 and TRBJ1-5; no reliable D call. The CDR3 spells CASSLVPQRPQHF. CDR3 nucleotides: TGTGCCAGCAGCTTGGTTCCCCAGCGGCCCCAGCATTTT.